This TCR beta chain was sequenced in a study of T-cell memory formation after mild COVID-19. Study-wide findings and caveats: Some SARS-CoV-2-responding clones were already detected in memory before infection.

This CDR3 region has 14 residues. The ends were cut back, 0 bases at V and 9 bases at J, with 12 bases in the middle. The germline CDR1 and CDR2 sequences are MGHRA and YSYEKL. This clonotype occurred many times. The antigen remains undetermined. TCRdb re-called the 5' RACE reads with MiXCR, one entry per CDR3 protein. The repertoire consists of approximately 210,000 distinct CDR3 sequences, with 27% occurring once and the leading ten covering more than 9.5%. This chain uses TRBV4-1 with TRBJ2-4, with D perhaps assigned TRBD1 or TRBD2 (5 bases each). The clonotype originates from an adult woman who had mild COVID-19 (a few samples of this study predate the infection). Cell type and time point are not known. The specimen was PBMCs or a T cell subset sorted from them (not recorded which). For the CDR3, the DNA is TGCGCCAGCAGCCAAGAGTCCACTGGGGGCATTCAGTACTTC. Translated: CASSQESTGGIQYF.